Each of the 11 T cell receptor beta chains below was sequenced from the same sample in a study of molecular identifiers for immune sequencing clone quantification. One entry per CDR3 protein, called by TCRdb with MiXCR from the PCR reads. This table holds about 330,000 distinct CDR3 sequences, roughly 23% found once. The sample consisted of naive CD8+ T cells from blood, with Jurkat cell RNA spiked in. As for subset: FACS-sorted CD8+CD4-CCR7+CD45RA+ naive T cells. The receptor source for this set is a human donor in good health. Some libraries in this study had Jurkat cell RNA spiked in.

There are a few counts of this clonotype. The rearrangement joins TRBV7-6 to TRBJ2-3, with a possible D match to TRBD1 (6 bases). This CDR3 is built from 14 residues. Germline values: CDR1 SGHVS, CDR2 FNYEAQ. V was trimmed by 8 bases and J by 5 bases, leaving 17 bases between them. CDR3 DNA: TGTGCCAGCGAAAGGTGGGGGCCACGAGATACGCAGTATTTT. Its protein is CASERWGPRDTQYF.

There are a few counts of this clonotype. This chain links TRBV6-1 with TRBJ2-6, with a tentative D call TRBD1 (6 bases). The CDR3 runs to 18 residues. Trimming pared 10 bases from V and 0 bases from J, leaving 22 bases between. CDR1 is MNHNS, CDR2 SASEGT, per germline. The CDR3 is CATLPWTVEFSGANVLTF. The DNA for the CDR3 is TGTGCCACCCTCCCCTGGACAGTTGAATTCTCTGGGGCCAACGTCCTGACTTTC.

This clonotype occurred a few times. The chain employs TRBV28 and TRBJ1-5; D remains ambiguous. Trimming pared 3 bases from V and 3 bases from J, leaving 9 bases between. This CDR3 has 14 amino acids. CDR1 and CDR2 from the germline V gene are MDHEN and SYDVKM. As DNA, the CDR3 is TGTGCCAGCAGTTTTACAGAAGTCAATCAGCCCCAGCATTTT. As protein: CASSFTEVNQPQHF.

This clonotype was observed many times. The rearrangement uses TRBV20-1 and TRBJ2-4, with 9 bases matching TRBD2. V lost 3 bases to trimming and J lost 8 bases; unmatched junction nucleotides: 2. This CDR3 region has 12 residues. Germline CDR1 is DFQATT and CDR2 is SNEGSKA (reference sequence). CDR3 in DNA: TGCAGTGCTAGTATAGCGGGAGACATTCAGTACTTC. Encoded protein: CSASIAGDIQYF.

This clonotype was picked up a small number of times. This CDR3 reads CASSSPPNYGYTF. CDR3 DNA sequence: TGTGCCAGCAGCTCGCCCCCCAACTATGGCTACACCTTC. This chain connects TRBV7-9 to TRBJ1-2, with no clear D. The CDR3 loop spans 13 amino acids. V was shortened by 4 bases and J by 2 bases, with 8 bases between the two germline ends. Germline V gene lookup returns CDR1 SEHNR and CDR2 FQNEAQ (reference sequence). Together with reference TRBV7-9 and TRBJ1-2, the CDR3 gives the full variable domain: DTGVSQNPRHKITKRGQNVTFRCDPISEHNRLYWYRQTLGQGPEFLTYFQNEAQLEKSRLLSDRFSAERPKGSFSTLEIQRTEQGDSAMYLCASSSPPNYGYTFGSGTRLTVV.

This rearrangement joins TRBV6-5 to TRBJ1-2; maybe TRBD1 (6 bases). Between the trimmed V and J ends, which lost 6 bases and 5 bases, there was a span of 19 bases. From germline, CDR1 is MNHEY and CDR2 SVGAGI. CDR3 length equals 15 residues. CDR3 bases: TGTGCCAGCAGCAAGACAGGACGCCCGGCTTATGGCTACACCTTC. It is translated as CASSKTGRPAYGYTF.

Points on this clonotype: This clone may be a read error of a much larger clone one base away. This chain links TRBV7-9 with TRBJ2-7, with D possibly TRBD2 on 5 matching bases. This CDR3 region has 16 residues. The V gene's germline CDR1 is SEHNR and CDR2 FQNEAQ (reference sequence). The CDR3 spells CASSPRAGTSSYERYF. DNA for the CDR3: TGTGCCAGCAGCCCGAGGGCAGGCACGAGCTCCTACGAGCGGTACTTC. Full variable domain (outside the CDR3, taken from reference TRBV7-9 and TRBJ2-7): DTGVSQNPRHKITKRGQNVTFRCDPISEHNRLYWYRQTLGQGPEFLTYFQNEAQLEKSRLLSDRFSAERPKGSFSTLEIQRTEQGDSAMYLCASSPRAGTSSYERYFGPGTRLTVT.

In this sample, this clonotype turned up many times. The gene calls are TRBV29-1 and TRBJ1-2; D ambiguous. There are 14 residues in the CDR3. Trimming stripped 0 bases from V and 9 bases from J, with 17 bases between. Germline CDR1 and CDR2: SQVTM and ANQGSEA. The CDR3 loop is CSVEDPAGDYRYTF. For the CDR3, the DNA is TGCAGCGTTGAAGATCCGGCAGGAGATTATCGCTACACCTTC.

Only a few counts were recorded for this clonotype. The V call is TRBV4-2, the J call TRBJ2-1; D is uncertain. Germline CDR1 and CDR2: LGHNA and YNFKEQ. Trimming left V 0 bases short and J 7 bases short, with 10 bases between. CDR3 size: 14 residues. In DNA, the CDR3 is TGTGCCAGCAGCCAAGAAGGTGACGGGAATGAGCAGTTCTTC. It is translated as CASSQEGDGNEQFF.

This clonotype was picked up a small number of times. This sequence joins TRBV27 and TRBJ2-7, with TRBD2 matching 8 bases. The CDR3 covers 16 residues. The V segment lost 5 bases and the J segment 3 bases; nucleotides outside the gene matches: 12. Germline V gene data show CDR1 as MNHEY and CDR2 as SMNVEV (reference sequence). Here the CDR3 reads CASSPYGGGPGYEQYF. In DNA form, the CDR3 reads TGTGCCAGCAGTCCCTACGGGGGGGGGCCCGGCTACGAGCAGTACTTC.

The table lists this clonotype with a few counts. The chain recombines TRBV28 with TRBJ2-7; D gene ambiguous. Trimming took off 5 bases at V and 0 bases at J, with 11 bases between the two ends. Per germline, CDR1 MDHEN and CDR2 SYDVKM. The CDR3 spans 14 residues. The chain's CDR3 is CASSPRLRSYEQYF. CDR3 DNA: TGTGCCAGCAGTCCCCGATTGCGCTCCTACGAGCAGTACTTC.